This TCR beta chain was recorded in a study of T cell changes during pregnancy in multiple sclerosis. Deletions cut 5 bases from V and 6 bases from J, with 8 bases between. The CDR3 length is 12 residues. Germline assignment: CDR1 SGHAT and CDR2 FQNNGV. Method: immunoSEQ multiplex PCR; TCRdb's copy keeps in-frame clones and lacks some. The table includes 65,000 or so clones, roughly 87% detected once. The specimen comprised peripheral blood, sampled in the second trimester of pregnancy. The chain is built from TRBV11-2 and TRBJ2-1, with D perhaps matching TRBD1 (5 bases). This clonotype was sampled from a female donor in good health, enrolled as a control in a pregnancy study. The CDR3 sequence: CASSLQGNEQFF. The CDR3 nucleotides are TGTGCCAGCAGCCTCCAGGGCAATGAGCAGTTCTTC.